Shown below are 7 T cell receptor beta chains from a single sample sequenced in a study of T cell clonality in common variable immunodeficiency. Produced via immunoSEQ multiplex PCR; TCRdb's table is partial and in-frame only. The sample shows tens of thousands of clones, none of them appearing just once. Sequenced input: peripheral blood mononuclear cells. The source is a person between 18 and 75 years old in good health.

This clone was seen ten or more times. The CDR3 end lies 3 residues beyond the end of the read and is filled in from the germline J gene. The V and J genes are TRBV20-1 and TRBJ1-5; TRBD1 agrees at 7 bases. The CDR3 extends over 16 amino acids. Trimming cost V 0 bases and J 3 bases; bases outside gene matches: 8. Germline loops: CDR1 DFQATT, CDR2 SNEGSKA (reference sequence). The CDR3 spells CSARDPRQGDNQPQHF. The DNA read from the CDR3 is TGCAGTGCTAGAGACCCGAGACAGGGTGACAATCAGCCC.

In this sample, this clone turned up many times. Coverage ceases 3 residues before the CDR3 finishes, and the germline J gene fills in the end. J is TRBJ1-5 and V is TRBV5-8; the D gene is possibly TRBD1 (5 bases). There are 15 residues in the CDR3. From germline, CDR1 is SGHTS and CDR2 YDEGEE. V lost 2 bases to trimming and J lost 1 base, with 10 bases between them. Incomplete CDR3 DNA: TGTGCCAGCAGCTTCCCCAGGGTGAGCAATCAGCCC. This gives the protein CASSFPRVSNQP. The CDR3, in full, reads CASSFPRVSNQPQHF.

Turning to this clone: The sequenced fragment ends 3 residues before the CDR3 boundary, so the rest is inferred from the germline J gene. V and J are TRBV5-8 and TRBJ2-7; D is ambiguous. CDR1 and CDR2 from the germline V gene are SGHTS and YDEGEE. This CDR3 spans 14 amino acids. Trimming stripped 4 bases from V and 0 bases from J, with 11 bases between. The sequenced part of the CDR3 DNA is TGTGCCAGCAGCCCCCGCGAAAGCTCCTACGAG. Protein: CASSPRESSYE. The complete CDR3 sequence is CASSPRESSYEQYF.

Many counts were recorded for this clone. CDR3 DNA, as far as it was read: TGTGCCAGCTCACCTCGGACTAGCGGGTCCTACGAG. Protein: CASSPRTSGSYE. The full CDR3 is CASSPRTSGSYEQYF. The V call is TRBV18, the J call TRBJ2-7, with TRBD2 matching over 11 bases. The CDR3 extends 3 residues past the end of the read, so its final part is completed from the germline J gene. The CDR3 has 15 amino acids. The V gene's germline CDR1 is KGHSH and CDR2 LQKENI. Losses at the gene ends were 3 bases for V and 1 base for J; bases not matched to a gene: 2. The whole variable domain, remainder taken from reference TRBV18 and TRBJ2-7, is NAGVMQNPRHLVRRRGQEARLRCSPMKGHSHVYWYRQLPEEGLKFMVYLQKENIIDESGMPKERFSAEFPKEGPSILRIQQVVRGDSAAYFCASSPRTSGSYEQYFGPGTRLTVT.

Worth noting for this clone: Sequencing ends 3 residues short of the CDR3 end; the germline J gene provides the rest. The V and J genes are TRBV2 and TRBJ1-6; D not certain. The CDR3 is 15 residues long. Between the trimmed V and J ends, which lost 2 bases and 7 bases, there was a span of 12 bases. Germline values: CDR1 SNHLY, CDR2 FYNNEI. CDR3 residues: CASSEMDFENSPLHF. Partial CDR3 DNA: TGTGCCAGCAGTGAAATGGACTTCGAAAATTCACCC.

This clone was detected many times. Read data end 3 residues before the CDR3 end; the end is taken from the germline J gene. This rearrangement joins TRBV30 to TRBJ2-7; D remains ambiguous. Trimming took off 2 bases at V and 6 bases at J, with 11 bases between the two ends. This CDR3 contains 12 residues. Germline V gene sequence: CDR1 GTSNPN, CDR2 SVGIG (reference sequence). This CDR3 is CAWSFGFGEQYF. The DNA read from the CDR3 is TGTGCCTGGAGTTTCGGTTTCGGCGAG.

This clone was detected many times. The sequence runs out 3 residues before the end of the CDR3; the remainder is reconstructed from the germline J gene. This chain links TRBV10-1 with TRBJ2-1; TRBD1 aligns across 8 bases. The germline CDR1 and CDR2 sequences are WNHNN and SYGVQD (reference sequence). The trim removed 2 bases at V and 3 bases at J, leaving 3 bases unmatched. This CDR3 region has 15 residues. Incomplete CDR3 DNA: TGCGCCAGCAGTGAGGGAGACAGGGGCTACAATGAG. As protein: CASSEGDRGYNE. From start to end, the CDR3 is CASSEGDRGYNEQFF.